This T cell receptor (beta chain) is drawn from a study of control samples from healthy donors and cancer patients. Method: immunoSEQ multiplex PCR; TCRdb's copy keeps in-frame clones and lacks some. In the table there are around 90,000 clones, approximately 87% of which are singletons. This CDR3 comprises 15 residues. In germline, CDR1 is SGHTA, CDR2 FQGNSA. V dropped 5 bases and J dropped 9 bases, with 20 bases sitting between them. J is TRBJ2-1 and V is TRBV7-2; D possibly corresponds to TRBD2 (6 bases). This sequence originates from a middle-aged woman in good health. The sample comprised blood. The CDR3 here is CASSQWRGGGGEQFF. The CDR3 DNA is TGTGCCAGCAGCCAGTGGCGGGGCGGCGGTGGTGAGCAGTTCTTC.